The T cell receptor (beta chain) under discussion was sequenced for a study of cytomegalovirus exposure and HLA in healthy donors. About the research overall: An analysis done earlier identified around 100 million unique TCR beta sequences from 150 million to 200 million T cells. Notes on the study in general: Most of the TCR beta V segments (in an earlier analysis) were productive either about 87% or about 30% of the time. Sequencing had likely introduced a cluster of highly shared sequence variants as an artifact. A classifier reportedly called cytomegalovirus status with high sensitivity and specificity.

Primers included in the PCR were 60 Vbeta and 13 Jbeta primers. Generated by immunoSEQ multiplex PCR, the TCRdb table keeps only in-frame clones and is missing some. The sample lists 40,000 to 50,000 clones; about 70% were seen once. V lost 1 base, J lost 4 bases, and 2 bases stayed unmatched. This CDR3 contains 14 residues. Germline CDR1 SGHVT, CDR2 SQSDAQ. Details on this clone: Its antigen is not known.

The chain recombines TRBV7-4 with TRBJ2-7; TRBD2 aligns across 9 bases. The sample consisted of PBMCs. The receptor comes from a young man in good health and CMV-seronegative. CDR3 DNA sequence: TGTGCCAGCAGCTTAGAGGGACTAGCATACGAGCAGTACTTC. Amino acids: CASSLEGLAYEQYF. The full variable domain, with the rest looked up from reference TRBV7-4 and TRBJ2-7, is GAGVSQSPRYKVAKRGRDVALRCDSISGHVTLYWYRQTLGQGSEVLTYSQSDAQRDKSGRPSGRFSAERPERSVSTLKIQRTEQGDSAVYLCASSLEGLAYEQYFGPGTRLTVT.